This T cell receptor beta chain was obtained from a study of T-cell reconstitution after alpha-beta-depleted transplantation in children. Overall study results and limits: It was newly produced T cells that mostly accounted for T-cell counts and diversity one year after transplant. Some patients' high day-60 TCRbeta diversity was traced to surviving recipient T cells and thymic progenitors.

The CDR3 length is 13 residues. The germline V and J ends were trimmed by 3 bases and 2 bases, with 11 bases remaining between them. Germline V CDR1 and CDR2: DFQATT, SNEGSKA (reference sequence). Unique molecular identifiers were used in preparing the TCRbeta library. TCRdb recomputed calls from the PCR reads with MiXCR, one row per CDR3 protein. The sample shows about 90,000 distinct CDR3 sequences, around a sixth of them seen only once. This clonotype was recorded a few times. Its antigen is unidentified. The sequence was collected from a male patient aged 2 to 10 who had a stem cell transplant for acute lymphoblastic leukemia, so the T cells may come from the graft donor. The input for sequencing was PBMCs, mostly from graft donor cells, taken 180 days after TCRalphabeta/CD19-depleted stem cell transplant. This chain links TRBV20-1 with TRBJ2-7, with D possibly being TRBD2 (6 bases). The DNA for the CDR3 is TGCAGTGCTAGTTTCTGGGAGGCCTACGAGCAGTACTTC. Its translation is CSASFWEAYEQYF.